These 8 T cell receptor beta chains were sequenced from one sample in a study of T cell responses to AZD1222 COVID-19 vaccine. The method was immunoSEQ multiplex PCR; TCRdb's version includes in-frame clones alone and lacks a portion of them. The sample shows about 140,000 clones, 70% to 90% of them seen only once. The sample here was peripheral blood, taken on day 0 of AZD1222 vaccination. The source is an adult in good health.

CDR3 region: CATARKGGTEAFF. Here the CDR3 DNA reads TGTGCCACCGCAAGGAAAGGGGGCACTGAAGCTTTCTTT. The rearrangement uses TRBV6-5 and TRBJ1-1; possibly TRBD1 for D (6 bases). The CDR3 length is 13 residues. Trimming removed 10 bases from V and 4 bases from J, with 16 bases in between. CDR1 MNHEY and CDR2 SVGAGI come from the germline V gene.

This clone was seen just once. V usage is TRBV4-1 and J usage is TRBJ2-3; possible D gene TRBD1, 5 bases. V was pared by 0 bases and J by 4 bases, with 11 bases between. Germline CDR1 reads MGHRA; CDR2 reads YSYEKL. The CDR3 runs 15 residues. The CDR3 DNA reads TGCGCCAGCAGCCAAGATAAGGGCAGGGCAGATACGCAGTATTTT. Translation: CASSQDKGRADTQYF.

The rearrangement uses TRBV18 and TRBJ1-4; possible D gene TRBD1, 6 bases. Trimming stripped 2 bases from V and 4 bases from J, with 8 bases between. This CDR3 has 14 residues. CDR1 is KGHSH, CDR2 LQKENI, per germline. The CDR3 loop is CASSPKGGNEKLFF. CDR3 in DNA: TGTGCCAGCTCACCAAAAGGGGGTAATGAAAAACTGTTTTTT.

This chain uses TRBV3-1 (or the pseudogene TRBV3-2) with TRBJ1-1; D uncertain. The germline V gene has CDR1 LGHDT and CDR2 YNNKEL (reference sequence). The CDR3 consists of 12 residues. The germline V and J ends were trimmed by 4 bases and 2 bases, with 5 bases remaining between them. The CDR3 sequence is CASSLYNTEAFF. The CDR3 DNA reads TGTGCCAGCAGCCTTTATAACACTGAAGCTTTCTTT.

This chain joins TRBV6-6 and TRBJ1-4; D remains ambiguous. This CDR3 is 13 amino acids long. Germline CDR1 is MNHNY and CDR2 is SVGAGI (reference sequence). V dropped 1 base and J dropped 12 bases, with 12 bases sitting between them. CDR3 sequence: CASSYLGSGELFF. The CDR3 nucleotides are TGTGCCAGCAGTTACTTGGGGTCGGGAGAACTGTTTTTT.

The V and J genes are TRBV16 and TRBJ1-2; D gene ambiguous. CDR3 length: 15 residues. Germline V gene lookup returns CDR1 KGHSY and CDR2 FQNENV. The V gene lost 3 bases and the J gene lost 10 bases, with 21 bases spanning the gap. CDR3 bases: TGTGCCAGCAGCCACTCGGGCAGCAAAATTCTGGACTACACCTTC. Translated, it gives CASSHSGSKILDYTF. Full variable domain (outside the CDR3, taken from reference TRBV16 and TRBJ1-2): GEEVAQTPKHLVRGEGQKAKLYCAPIKGHSYVFWYQQVLKNEFKFLISFQNENVFDETGMPKERFSAKCLPNSPCSLEIQATKLEDSAVYFCASSHSGSKILDYTFGSGTRLTVV.

V gene TRBV20-1 combines with J gene TRBJ1-5; D is uncertain. There are 15 residues in the CDR3. Trimming cost V 3 bases and J 0 bases, with 12 bases left between them. Germline V gives CDR1 DFQATT, CDR2 SNEGSKA (reference sequence). In DNA, the CDR3 is TGCAGTGCTAGTGCGGTGGTGGGTAGCAATCAGCCCCAGCATTTT. It specifies CSASAVVGSNQPQHF.

The chain is built from TRBV15 and TRBJ2-3; TRBD1 agrees at 10 bases. With V trimmed by 0 bases and J by 1 base, 7 bases remained unmatched. CDR1 is LNHNV and CDR2 is YYDKDF in the germline V gene (reference sequence). This CDR3 region has 18 residues. CDR3 bases: TGTGCCACCAGCAGAGATTTGTTCGGACAGGGGGGCACAGATACGCAGTATTTT. Protein sequence: CATSRDLFGQGGTDTQYF.